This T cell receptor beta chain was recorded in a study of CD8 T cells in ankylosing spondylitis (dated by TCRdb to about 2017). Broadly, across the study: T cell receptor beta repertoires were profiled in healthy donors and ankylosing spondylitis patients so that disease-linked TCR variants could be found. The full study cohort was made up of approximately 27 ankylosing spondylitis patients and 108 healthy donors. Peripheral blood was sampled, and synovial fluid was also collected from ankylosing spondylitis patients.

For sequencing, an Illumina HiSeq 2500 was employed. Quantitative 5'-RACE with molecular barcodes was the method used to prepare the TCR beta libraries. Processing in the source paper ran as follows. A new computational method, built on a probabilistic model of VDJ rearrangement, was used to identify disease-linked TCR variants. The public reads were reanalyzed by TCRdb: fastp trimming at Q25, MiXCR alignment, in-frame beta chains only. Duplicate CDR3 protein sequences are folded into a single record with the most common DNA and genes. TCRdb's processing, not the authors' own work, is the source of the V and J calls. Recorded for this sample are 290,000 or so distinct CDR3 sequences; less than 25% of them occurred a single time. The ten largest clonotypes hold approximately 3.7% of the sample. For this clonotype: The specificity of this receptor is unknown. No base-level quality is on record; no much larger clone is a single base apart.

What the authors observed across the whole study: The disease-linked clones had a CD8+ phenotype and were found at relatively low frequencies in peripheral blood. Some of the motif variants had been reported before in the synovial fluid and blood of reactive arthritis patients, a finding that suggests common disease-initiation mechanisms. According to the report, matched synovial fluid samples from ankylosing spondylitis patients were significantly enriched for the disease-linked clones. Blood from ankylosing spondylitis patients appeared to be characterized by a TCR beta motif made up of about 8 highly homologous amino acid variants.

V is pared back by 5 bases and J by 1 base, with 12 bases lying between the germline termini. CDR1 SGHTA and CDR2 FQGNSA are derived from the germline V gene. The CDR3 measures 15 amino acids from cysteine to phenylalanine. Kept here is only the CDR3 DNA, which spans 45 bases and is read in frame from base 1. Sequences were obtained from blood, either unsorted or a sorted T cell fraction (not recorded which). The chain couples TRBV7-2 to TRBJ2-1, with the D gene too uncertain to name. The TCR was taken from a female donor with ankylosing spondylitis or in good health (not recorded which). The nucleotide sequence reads TGTGCCAGCAGCCCCCGTAGGCCATCCTACAATGAGCAGTTCTTC. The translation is CASSPRRPSYNEQFF.